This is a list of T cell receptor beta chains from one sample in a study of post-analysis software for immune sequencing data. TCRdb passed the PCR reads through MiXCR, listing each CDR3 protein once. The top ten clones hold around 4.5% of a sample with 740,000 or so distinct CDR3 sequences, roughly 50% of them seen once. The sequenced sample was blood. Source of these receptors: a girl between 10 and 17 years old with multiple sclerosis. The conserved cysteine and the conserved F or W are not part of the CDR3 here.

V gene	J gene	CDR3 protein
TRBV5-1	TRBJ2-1	ASSLEGTGNEQF
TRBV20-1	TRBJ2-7	SARGQGYEQD
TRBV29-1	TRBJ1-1	SASNGVSTEAF
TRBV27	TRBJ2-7	ASSSTSGSIYEQY
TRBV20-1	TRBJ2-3	SVRDQGRGDTDTQY
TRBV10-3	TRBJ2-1	AISEARGAYNEQF
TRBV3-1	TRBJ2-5	ASSQDFTAQETQY
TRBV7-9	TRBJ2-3	ASSSVPSKQY
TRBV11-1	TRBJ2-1	ASSALVGAGAGEQF
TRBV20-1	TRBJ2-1	SARDNFGTSRYNEQF
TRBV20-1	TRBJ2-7	SARDAGAKNSYEQY
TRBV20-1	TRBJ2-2	SATPSAGRTGELF
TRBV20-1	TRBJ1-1	SASDREAF
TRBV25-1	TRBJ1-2	ASSEKENRGDYGYT
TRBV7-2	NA	ASSSPNPDNEQF
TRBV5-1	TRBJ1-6	ASHDRENSPLH
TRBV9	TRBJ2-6	ASHRWGTGGTGANVLT
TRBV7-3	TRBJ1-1	ASSDRQGKAF
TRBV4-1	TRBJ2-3	ASSQDTGEWTNTQY
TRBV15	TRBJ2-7	ATRRAGSSNEQY
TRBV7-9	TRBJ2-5	ASSSLAGEETQY
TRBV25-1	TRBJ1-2	ASSENTRTGGAGGYT
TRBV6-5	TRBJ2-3	ASRFVGIDTDTQY
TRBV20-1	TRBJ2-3	SARPLGAASTDTQY
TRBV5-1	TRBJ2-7	ASSPGFPEQY
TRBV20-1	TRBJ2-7	GAEPGTWSYEQY
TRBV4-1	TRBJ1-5	ASSQDRGNSNQPQH
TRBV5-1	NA	ASSDLASNIQY
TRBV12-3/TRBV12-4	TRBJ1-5	ASSRQGANQPQH
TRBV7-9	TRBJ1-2	ASSLVSPGGVYYGYT
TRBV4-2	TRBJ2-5	ASSQMVLGPGETQY
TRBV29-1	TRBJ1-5	SVLFEGPNQPQH
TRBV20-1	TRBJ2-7	SARARQRSSYEQY
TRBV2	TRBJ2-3	ASIRLAGVDTQY
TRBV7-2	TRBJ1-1	ASSSRQGGTSEAF
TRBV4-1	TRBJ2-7	ASSRVSGLVGESYEQY
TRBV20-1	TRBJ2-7	SASKRGLHEQY